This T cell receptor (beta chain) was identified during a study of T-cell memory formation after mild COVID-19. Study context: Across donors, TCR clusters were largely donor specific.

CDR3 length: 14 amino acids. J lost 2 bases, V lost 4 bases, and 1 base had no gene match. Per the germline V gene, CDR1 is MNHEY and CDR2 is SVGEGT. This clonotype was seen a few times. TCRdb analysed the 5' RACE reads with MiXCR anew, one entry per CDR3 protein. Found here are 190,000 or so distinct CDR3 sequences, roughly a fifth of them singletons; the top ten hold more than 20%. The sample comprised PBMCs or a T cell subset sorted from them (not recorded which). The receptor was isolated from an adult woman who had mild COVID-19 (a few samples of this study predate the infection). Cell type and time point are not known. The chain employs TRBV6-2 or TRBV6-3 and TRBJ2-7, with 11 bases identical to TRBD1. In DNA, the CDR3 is TGTGCCAGCAGTTGGACAGGGGGCCCCTACGAGCAGTACTTC. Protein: CASSWTGGPYEQYF.